This T cell receptor (beta chain) was documented in a study of blood T cell repertoires in COVID-19. Overall study context: Italy, Spain and the United States were the sources of the convalescent and acute COVID-19 samples. In each case, the material was cDNA or gDNA derived from T cells, B-cell-depleted T cells, or PBMCs.

This clone came up a few times. The CDR3 consists of 15 residues. V was pared by 4 bases and J by 5 bases, with 7 bases of the junction left unmatched. CDR1 and CDR2 (germline): LNHDA, SQIVND (reference sequence). In the authors' methods: It was from reference gene primer amplification that nucleated cell counts were estimated. TCRdb's copy holds only in-frame clones and misses some; the assay was immunoSEQ multiplex PCR. V, J and clone size are taken as reported in that table, and D and trimming were inferred from the DNA itself. The sample gives about 94,000 clones, roughly 87% of which show up once; less than 5% is in the top ten.

This rearrangement joins TRBV19 to TRBJ2-1, with 8 bases identical to TRBD2. Sequenced material: peripheral blood. This TCR came from a woman older than 75 with acute or convalescent COVID-19. In nucleotides, the CDR3 is TGTGCCAGTAGTAGATTAGCGGGATCCGACAATGAGCAGTTCTTC. Protein sequence: CASSRLAGSDNEQFF.